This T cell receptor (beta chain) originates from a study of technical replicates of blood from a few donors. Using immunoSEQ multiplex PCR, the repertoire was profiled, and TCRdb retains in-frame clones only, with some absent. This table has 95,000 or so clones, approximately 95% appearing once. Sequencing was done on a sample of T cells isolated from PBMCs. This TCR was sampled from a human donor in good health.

The CDR3 sequence is CASSPGGNTEAFF. DNA for the CDR3: TGTGCCAGCAGCCCGGGGGGGAACACTGAAGCTTTCTTT. This chain links TRBV7-3 with TRBJ1-1; perhaps TRBD1 as D (5 bases). V shed 5 bases and J shed 1 base, with 8 bases lying between them. Germline CDR1 is SGHTA and CDR2 is FQGTGA. The CDR3 covers 13 residues.